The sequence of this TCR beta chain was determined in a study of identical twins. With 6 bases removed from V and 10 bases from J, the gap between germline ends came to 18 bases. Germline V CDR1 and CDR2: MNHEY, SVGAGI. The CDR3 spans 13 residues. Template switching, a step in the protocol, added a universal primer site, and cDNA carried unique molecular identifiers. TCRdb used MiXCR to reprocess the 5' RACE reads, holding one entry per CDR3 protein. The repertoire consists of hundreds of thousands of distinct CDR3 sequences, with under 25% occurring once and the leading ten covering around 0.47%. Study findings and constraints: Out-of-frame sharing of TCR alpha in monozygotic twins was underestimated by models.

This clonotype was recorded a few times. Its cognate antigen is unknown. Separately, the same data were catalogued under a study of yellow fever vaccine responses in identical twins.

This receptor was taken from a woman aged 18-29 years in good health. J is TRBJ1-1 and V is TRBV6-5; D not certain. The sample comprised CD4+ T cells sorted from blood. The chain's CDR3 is CASSYGLRGGAFF. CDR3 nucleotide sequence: TGTGCCAGCAGCTACGGACTCAGAGGCGGAGCTTTCTTT.